The sequence of this T cell receptor beta chain was determined in a study of CD8+CD57+ T cells in acquired aplastic anemia. Study-wide context: Sorting CD4+ and CD8+ cells gave DNA averaging roughly 3.2 ug.

V lost 5 bases to trimming and J lost 4 bases, with 15 bases between them. The CDR3 has 14 amino acids. Germline CDR1 reads MNHNS; CDR2 reads SASEGT. The template used for profiling TCR beta VDJ and CDR3 was genomic DNA. TCRdb independently ran MiXCR on the reads; one entry per CDR3 protein. The table includes just over 150,000 distinct CDR3 sequences, 48% detected once. Patients picked for sequencing had shown CD8+CD57+ cell expansion detected by flow cytometry. The clonotype originates from a human donor with aplastic anemia. Sample: sorted CD4+, CD8+, or CD8+CD57+ T cells (not recorded which) from PBMCs. The chain is built from TRBV6-1 and TRBJ2-7; D perhaps matches TRBD1 (8 bases). The CDR3 loop is CASSNTGGGYEQYF. In nucleotides, the CDR3 is TGTGCCAGCAGTAATACAGGGGGGGGATACGAGCAGTACTTC.